This is a list of T cell receptor beta chains from one sample in a study of T cell changes during pregnancy in multiple sclerosis. The assay was immunoSEQ multiplex PCR, and TCRdb's table has in-frame clones only and misses some. The table includes approximately 65,000 clones, 90% to 95% detected once. The sample consisted of CD4+ T cells from peripheral blood mononuclear cells, taken in the first trimester of pregnancy. These receptors were collected from a female donor with multiple sclerosis, enrolled in a pregnancy study. Both conserved end residues are part of each CDR3.

>TRBJ2-1|TRBV7-3
CASSLGPIQTGPLYNEQFF
>TRBJ2-3|TRBV7-2
CASSAQGTVGTQYF
>TRBJ1-1|TRBV4-2
CASSQEGRTTEAFF
>TRBJ1-4|TRBV7-2
CASSNTGWGNEKLFF
>TRBJ2-1|TRBV27
CASRTSGPFSYNEQFF
>TRBJ1-6|TRBV7-8
CASSLALSRSSYNSPLHF
>TRBJ1-1|TRBV18
CASSPGVAFF
>TRBJ1-1|TRBV13
CASSSRRVMNTEAFF
>TRBJ2-3|TRBV4-3
CASSQEGSERVTQYF
>TRBJ1-2|TRBV6-4
CASSETGGYGYTF
>TRBJ2-3|TRBV5-1
CASSPRLAGTSDTQYF
>TRBJ1-2|TRBV19
CASSIRGQGSTPSKF
>TRBJ1-2|TRBV7-2
CAPEGYTF
>TRBJ1-5|TRBV4-2
CASSPFLQGVSGNQPQHF
>TRBJ1-2|TRBV28
CASSLRIQGDGYTF
>TRBJ2-5|TRBV5-1
CASSLARAGGRETQYF
>TRBJ1-4|TRBV6-6
CASTRGRVGEKLFF
>TRBJ2-3|TRBV9
CASGGGGPPDTQYF
>TRBJ1-2|TRBV14
CASSQDRALYGYTF
>TRBJ1-2|TRBV5-1
CASSELTGAQDGYTF
>TRBJ2-2|TRBV5-6
CASSIAGSNTGELFF
>TRBJ2-7|TRBV5-1
CASSLGAGGTYEQYF
>TRBJ2-2|TRBV10-3
CAISARGGDVNTGELFF
>TRBJ2-6|TRBV5-4
CASSLGGAGANVLTF
>TRBJ1-2|TRBV5-4
CASSLAGFYGYTF
>TRBJ1-1|TRBV9
CASSVPGGTEAFF
>TRBJ2-3|TRBV11-2
CASSLVTGPDTQYF
>TRBJ2-7|TRBV25-1
CASSPADGSLYEQYF
>TRBJ2-4|TRBV27
CASSRGQLSKNIQYF
>TRBJ2-7|TRBV14
CASSQELRRGEQYF
>TRBJ2-1|TRBV6-1
CASTALAGEGEQFF
>TRBJ2-2|TRBV9
CASSTGQGSTGELFF